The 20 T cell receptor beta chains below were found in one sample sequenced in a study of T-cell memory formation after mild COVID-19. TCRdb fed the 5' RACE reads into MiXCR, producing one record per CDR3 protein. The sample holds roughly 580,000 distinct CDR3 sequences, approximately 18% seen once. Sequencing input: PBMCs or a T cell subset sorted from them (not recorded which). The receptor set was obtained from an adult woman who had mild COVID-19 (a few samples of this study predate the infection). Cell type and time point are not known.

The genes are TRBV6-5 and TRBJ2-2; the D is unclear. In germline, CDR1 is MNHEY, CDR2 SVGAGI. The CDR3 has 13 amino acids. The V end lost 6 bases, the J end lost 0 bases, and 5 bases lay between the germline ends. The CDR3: CASRAANTGELFF. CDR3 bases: TGTGCCAGCAGGGCAGCGAACACCGGGGAGCTGTTTTTT.

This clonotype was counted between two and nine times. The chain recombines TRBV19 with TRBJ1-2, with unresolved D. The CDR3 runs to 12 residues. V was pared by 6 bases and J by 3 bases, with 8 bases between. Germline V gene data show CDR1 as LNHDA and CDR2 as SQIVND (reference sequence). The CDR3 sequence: CASRGDDYGYTF. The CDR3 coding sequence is TGTGCCAGTAGGGGTGACGACTATGGCTACACCTTC.

CDR3 DNA: TGCAGCGCTCTGGACAGGCTCAATGAGCAGTTCTTC. Amino acid sequence: CSALDRLNEQFF. The gene calls are TRBV29-1 and TRBJ2-1, with 7 bases aligning to TRBD1. V shed 7 bases, J shed 6 bases, and the junction held 6 bases outside the gene matches. The CDR3 runs 12 residues. The germline V gene encodes CDR1 SQVTM and CDR2 ANQGSEA.

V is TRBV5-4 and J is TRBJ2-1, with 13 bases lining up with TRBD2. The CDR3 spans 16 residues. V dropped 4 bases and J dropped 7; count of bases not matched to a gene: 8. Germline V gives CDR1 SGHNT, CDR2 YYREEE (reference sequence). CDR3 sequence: CASSHQTSGRRNEQFF. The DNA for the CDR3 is TGTGCCAGCAGCCACCAGACTAGCGGGAGGCGAAATGAGCAGTTCTTC.

CDR3 sequence: CASNRQRDGTIYF. The DNA of the CDR3 is TGTGCCAGCAACAGACAGCGCGACGGCACCATATATTTT. V gene TRBV5-5 combines with J gene TRBJ1-3; tentative D call: TRBD1 (5 bases). V was trimmed by 6 bases and J by 9 bases, leaving 16 bases between them. CDR1 is SGHKS and CDR2 is YYEKEE in the germline V gene (reference sequence). The CDR3 contains 13 residues.

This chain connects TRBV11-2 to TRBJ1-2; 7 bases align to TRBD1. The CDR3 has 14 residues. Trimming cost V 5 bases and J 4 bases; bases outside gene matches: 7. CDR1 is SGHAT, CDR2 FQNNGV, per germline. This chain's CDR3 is CASSTTTGVYGYTF. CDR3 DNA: TGTGCCAGCAGCACCACCACAGGGGTCTATGGCTACACCTTC.

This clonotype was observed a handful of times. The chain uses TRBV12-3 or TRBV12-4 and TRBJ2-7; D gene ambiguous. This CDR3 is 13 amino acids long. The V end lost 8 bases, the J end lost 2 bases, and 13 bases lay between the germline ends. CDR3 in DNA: TGTGCCAGCGCGACGGAAAGTACCTACGAGCAGTACTTC. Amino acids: CASATESTYEQYF.

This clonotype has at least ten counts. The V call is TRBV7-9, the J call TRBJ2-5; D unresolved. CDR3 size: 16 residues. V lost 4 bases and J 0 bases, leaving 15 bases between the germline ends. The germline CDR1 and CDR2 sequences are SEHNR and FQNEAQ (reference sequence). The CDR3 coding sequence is TGTGCCAGCAGCTCTCAACCAATGGGTTACCAAGAGACCCAGTACTTC. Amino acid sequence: CASSSQPMGYQETQYF. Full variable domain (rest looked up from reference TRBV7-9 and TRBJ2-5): DTGVSQNPRHKITKRGQNVTFRCDPISEHNRLYWYRQTLGQGPEFLTYFQNEAQLEKSRLLSDRFSAERPKGSFSTLEIQRTEQGDSAMYLCASSSQPMGYQETQYFGPGTRLLVL.

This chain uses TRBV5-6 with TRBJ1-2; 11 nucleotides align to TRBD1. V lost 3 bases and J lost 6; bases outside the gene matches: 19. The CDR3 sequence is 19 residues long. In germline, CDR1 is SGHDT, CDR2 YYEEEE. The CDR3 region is CASSSSYSGTGGDKDGYTF. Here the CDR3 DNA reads TGTGCCAGCAGCTCCAGCTACTCCGGGACAGGGGGGGATAAAGATGGCTACACCTTC.

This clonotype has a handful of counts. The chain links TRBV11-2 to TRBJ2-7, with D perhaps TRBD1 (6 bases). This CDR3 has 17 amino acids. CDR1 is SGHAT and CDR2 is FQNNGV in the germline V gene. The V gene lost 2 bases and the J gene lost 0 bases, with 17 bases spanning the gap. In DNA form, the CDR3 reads TGTGCCAGCAGCTTACCGCTCGGGACACGGAACTCCTACGAGCAGTACTTC. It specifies CASSLPLGTRNSYEQYF.

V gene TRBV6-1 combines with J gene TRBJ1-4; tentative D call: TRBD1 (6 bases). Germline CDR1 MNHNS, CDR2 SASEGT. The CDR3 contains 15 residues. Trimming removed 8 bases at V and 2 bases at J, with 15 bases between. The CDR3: CASGGQGHTNEKLFF. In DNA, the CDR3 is TGTGCCAGCGGCGGCCAGGGGCATACTAATGAAAAACTGTTTTTT.

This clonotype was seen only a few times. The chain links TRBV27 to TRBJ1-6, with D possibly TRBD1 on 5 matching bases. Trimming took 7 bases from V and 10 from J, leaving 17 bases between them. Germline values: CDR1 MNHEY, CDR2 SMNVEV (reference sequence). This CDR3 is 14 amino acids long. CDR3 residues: CASTHGPGWSPLHF. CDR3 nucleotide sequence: TGTGCCAGCACCCATGGGCCAGGGTGGTCACCCCTCCACTTT.

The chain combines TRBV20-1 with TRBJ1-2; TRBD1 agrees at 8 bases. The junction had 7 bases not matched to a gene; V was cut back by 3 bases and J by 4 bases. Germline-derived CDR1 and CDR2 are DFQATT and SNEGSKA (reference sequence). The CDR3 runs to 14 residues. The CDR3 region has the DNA TGCAGTGCTAGGTCCCAAGGGACAGGCTATGGCTACACCTTC. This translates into CSARSQGTGYGYTF.

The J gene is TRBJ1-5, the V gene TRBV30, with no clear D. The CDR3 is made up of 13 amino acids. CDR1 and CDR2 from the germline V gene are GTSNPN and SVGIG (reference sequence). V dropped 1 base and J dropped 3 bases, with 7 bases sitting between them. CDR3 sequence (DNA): TGTGCCTGGAGTGAGTCTCTCAATCAGCCCCAGCATTTT. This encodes CAWSESLNQPQHF.

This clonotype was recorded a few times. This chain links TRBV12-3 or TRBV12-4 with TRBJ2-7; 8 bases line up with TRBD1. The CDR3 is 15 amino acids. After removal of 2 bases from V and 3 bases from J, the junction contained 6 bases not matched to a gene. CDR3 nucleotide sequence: TGTGCCAGCAGTTTATCGGGGACAGGTGTCTACGAGCAGTACTTC. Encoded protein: CASSLSGTGVYEQYF.

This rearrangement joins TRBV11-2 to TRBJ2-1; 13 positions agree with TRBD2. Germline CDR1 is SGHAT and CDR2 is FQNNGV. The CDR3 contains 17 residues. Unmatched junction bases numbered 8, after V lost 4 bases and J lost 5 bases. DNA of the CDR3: TGTGCCAGCAGCTACGGACTAGCGGGGGACTTAAACAATGAGCAGTTCTTC. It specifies CASSYGLAGDLNNEQFF. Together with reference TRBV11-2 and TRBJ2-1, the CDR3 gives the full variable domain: EAGVAQSPRYKIIEKRQSVAFWCNPISGHATLYWYQQILGQGPKLLIQFQNNGVVDDSQLPKDRFSAERLKGVDSTLKIQPAKLEDSAVYLCASSYGLAGDLNNEQFFGPGTRLTVL.

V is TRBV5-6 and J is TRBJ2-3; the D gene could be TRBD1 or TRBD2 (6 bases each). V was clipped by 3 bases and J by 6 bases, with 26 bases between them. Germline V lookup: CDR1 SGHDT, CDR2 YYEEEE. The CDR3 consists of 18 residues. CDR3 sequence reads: CASSWGASGPQPGDTQYF. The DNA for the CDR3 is TGTGCCAGCAGCTGGGGGGCTTCCGGGCCCCAACCCGGGGATACGCAGTATTTT.

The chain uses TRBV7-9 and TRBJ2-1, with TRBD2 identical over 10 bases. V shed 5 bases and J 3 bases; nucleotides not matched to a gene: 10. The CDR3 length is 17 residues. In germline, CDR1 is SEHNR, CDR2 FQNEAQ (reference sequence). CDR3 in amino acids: CASSPPLAGDNYNEQFF. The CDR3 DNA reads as TGTGCCAGCAGCCCACCTCTAGCGGGAGACAACTACAATGAGCAGTTCTTC.

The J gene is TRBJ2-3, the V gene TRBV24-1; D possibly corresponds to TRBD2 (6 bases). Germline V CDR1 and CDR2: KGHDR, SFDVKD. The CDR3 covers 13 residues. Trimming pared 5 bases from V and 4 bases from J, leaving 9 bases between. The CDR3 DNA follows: TGTGCCACCAGTGCCCTAGCGTCAGATACGCAGTATTTT. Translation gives CATSALASDTQYF.

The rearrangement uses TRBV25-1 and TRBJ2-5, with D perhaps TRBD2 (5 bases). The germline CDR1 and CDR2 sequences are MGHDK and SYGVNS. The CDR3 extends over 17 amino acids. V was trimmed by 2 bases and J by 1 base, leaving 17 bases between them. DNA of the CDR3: TGTGCCAGCAGTGAACCGAATGGAGTAGAGGGCCAAGAGACCCAGTACTTC. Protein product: CASSEPNGVEGQETQYF.